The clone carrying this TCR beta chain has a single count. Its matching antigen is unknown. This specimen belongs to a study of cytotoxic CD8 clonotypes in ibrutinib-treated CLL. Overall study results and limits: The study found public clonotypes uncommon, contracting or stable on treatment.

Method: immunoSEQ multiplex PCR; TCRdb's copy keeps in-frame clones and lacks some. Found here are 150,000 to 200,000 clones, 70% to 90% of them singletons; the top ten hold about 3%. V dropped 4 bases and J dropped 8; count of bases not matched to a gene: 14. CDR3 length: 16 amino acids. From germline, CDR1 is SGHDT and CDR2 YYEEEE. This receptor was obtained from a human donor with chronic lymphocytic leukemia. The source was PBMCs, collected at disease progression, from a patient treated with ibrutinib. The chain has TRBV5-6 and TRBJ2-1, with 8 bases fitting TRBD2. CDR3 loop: CASSLRMSGSMDEQFF. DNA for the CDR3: TGTGCCAGCAGCCTCCGTATGAGCGGGAGTATGGATGAGCAGTTCTTC.